Sequencing of this TCR beta chain was carried out in a study of shared clonotypes between healthy human individuals. In the study overall: Per donor, three plates held CD4 naive cells, three held CD4 memory, two held CD8 naive and one held CD8 memory.

CD45RO-negative, CCR7-positively selected cells formed the naive CD8 fraction, excluding terminally differentiated effector memory CD45RA+ cells. When replicate PCRs were run on sorted subsets, they used around 200 ng DNA, tens of thousands of T cell genomes. Produced via immunoSEQ multiplex PCR; TCRdb's table is partial and in-frame only. The sample holds more than 2 million clones, just under 95% seen once. Of note for this clone: As yet, its antigen is unknown.

Overall study results and limits: Large sequencing depth failed to make sorted-subset sequencing complete, rarefaction showed.

Trimming cost V 2 bases and J 6 bases; bases outside gene matches: 9. CDR1 and CDR2 from the germline V gene are MNHNY and SVGAGI (reference sequence). The CDR3 contains 16 residues. Sample: naive CD8+ T cells sorted from blood. This receptor was obtained from a man between 18 and 29 years old in good health. This chain links TRBV6-6 with TRBJ2-1, with 8 nucleotides matching TRBD2. DNA for the CDR3: TGTGCCAGCAGTTACCCCGAAGGACTAGCCGCCAATGAGCAGTTCTTC. Translated, it gives CASSYPEGLAANEQFF.